This T cell receptor beta chain derives from a study of blood T cell repertoires in COVID-19. This CDR3 has 16 residues. Some clones are missing from TCRdb's copy, which holds only in-frame ones; the method was immunoSEQ multiplex PCR. The repertoire holds tens of thousands of clones, with around 93% as singletons. Input material: peripheral blood. This sequence was found in a man in his 70s with active COVID-19. The genes are TRBV21-1 and TRBJ2-7; TRBD1, the D gene given by the table, was not confirmed from the DNA. TRBV21-1 is a pseudogene segment. Written as DNA, the CDR3 is TGTGCCAGCACCTCAGTGGACAGGGGGTTGTCCTACGAGCAGTACTTC. Translation: CASTSVDRGLSYEQYF.